These 19 T cell receptor beta chains were all obtained from the same sample, sequenced in a study of cytomegalovirus exposure and HLA in healthy donors. The PCR ran on 60 Vbeta and 13 Jbeta primers. Clones were read by immunoSEQ multiplex PCR, and TCRdb kept only the in-frame ones, dropping some. The sample table sets out 150,000 or so clones. The sample was PBMCs. Receptor source: a woman between 50 and 59 years old in good health and CMV-seronegative.

The V and J genes are TRBV5-1 and TRBJ2-5; 7 nucleotides line up with TRBD1. Trimming at V came to 7 bases and at J to 3 bases, leaving 6 bases not matched to a gene. The germline V gene encodes CDR1 SGHRS and CDR2 YFSETQ. The CDR3 extends over 13 amino acids. CDR3 nucleotides: TGCGCCAGCTGCCCCACAGGGGAAGAGACCCAGTACTTC. Protein product: CASCPTGEETQYF.

The chain uses TRBV6-6 and TRBJ2-7; 8 nucleotides line up with TRBD1. CDR3 length: 13 amino acids. CDR1 is MNHNY, CDR2 SVGAGI, per germline (reference sequence). The V gene end was trimmed by 6 bases and the J gene end by 5 bases; junction bases not matched to a gene: 6. CDR3 coding DNA: TGTGCCAGCAGAATCCCGGACAGGGACGAGCAGTACTTC. Translated, it gives CASRIPDRDEQYF.

The V call is TRBV5-1, the J call TRBJ1-4, with 7 bases lining up with TRBD1. Looked up from germline, CDR1 is SGHRS and CDR2 is YFSETQ. The CDR3 runs to 15 residues. The J segment lost 4 bases and the V segment lost 3 bases, leaving 6 bases of the junction unmatched. CDR3 bases: TGCGCCAGCAGCTCGCAGGGGGTGGGTAATGAAAAACTGTTTTTT. Its protein is CASSSQGVGNEKLFF.

The CDR3 reads CATSWGRDYNEQFF. Written as DNA, the CDR3 is TGTGCCACCTCCTGGGGGAGGGATTACAATGAGCAGTTCTTC. The chain recombines TRBV19 with TRBJ2-1, with TRBD2 matching over 7 bases. The CDR3 length is 14 residues. Unmatched junction bases numbered 10, after V lost 10 bases and J lost 4 bases. Germline CDR1 is LNHDA and CDR2 is SQIVND (reference sequence).

The V and J genes are TRBV5-1 and TRBJ1-1; no definite D call. This CDR3 contains 16 residues. V lost 0 bases, J lost 0 bases, and 12 bases lay in between. Germline values: CDR1 SGHRS, CDR2 YFSETQ. CDR3: CASSLDLPGLNTEAFF. The CDR3 coding sequence is TGCGCCAGCAGCTTGGATCTCCCAGGTCTGAACACTGAAGCTTTCTTT.

The rearrangement uses TRBV7-9 and TRBJ2-3; possibly TRBD2 for D (6 bases). Looked up from germline, CDR1 is SEHNR and CDR2 is FQNEAQ (reference sequence). Trimming removed 11 bases from V and 2 bases from J, with 8 bases in between. The CDR3 sequence is 11 residues long. CDR3 DNA sequence: TGTGCCGGGGAGGACACAGATACGCAGTATTTT. Encoded protein: CAGEDTDTQYF. Full variable domain (rest looked up from reference TRBV7-9 and TRBJ2-3): DTGVSQNPRHKITKRGQNVTFRCDPISEHNRLYWYRQTLGQGPEFLTYFQNEAQLEKSRLLSDRFSAERPKGSFSTLEIQRTEQGDSAMYLCAGEDTDTQYFGPGTRLTVL.

The chain employs TRBV6-5 and TRBJ2-3; the match to TRBD2 covers 7 bases. Looked up from germline, CDR1 is MNHEY and CDR2 is SVGAGI. Trimming took 6 bases from V and 1 from J; bases not matched to a gene: 7. The CDR3 has 15 residues. The CDR3 DNA is TGTGCCAGCAGCACCCCCCTAGCGGGCACAGATACGCAGTATTTT. It specifies CASSTPLAGTDTQYF.

The chain joins TRBV5-1 to TRBJ2-5; 11 nucleotides match TRBD2. The CDR3 contains 15 residues. The V gene's germline CDR1 is SGHRS and CDR2 YFSETQ. V lost 4 bases, J lost 1 base, and 3 bases stayed unmatched. The chain's CDR3 is CASSTLAGGQETQYF. CDR3 sequence (DNA): TGCGCCAGCAGCACTCTAGCGGGGGGCCAAGAGACCCAGTACTTC.

The rearrangement joins TRBV2 to TRBJ1-4, with 12 bases aligning to TRBD1. V shed 8 bases and J 7 bases; nucleotides not matched to a gene: 8. The CDR3 contains 15 residues. Germline V gives CDR1 SNHLY, CDR2 FYNNEI. DNA for the CDR3: TGTGCCAGCGGGACAGGGGGCGCTTGGGTTGAAAAACTGTTTTTT. This encodes CASGTGGAWVEKLFF.

The chain uses TRBV7-2 and TRBJ2-7; TRBD2 matches at 12 bases. Germline CDR1 is SGHTA and CDR2 is FQGNSA. CDR3 size: 14 residues. Trimming took 1 base from V and 5 from J; bases not matched to a gene: 0. The CDR3 nucleotides are TGTGCCAGCAGCTTAGGACTAGCGGGAGACGAGCAGTACTTC. Its translation is CASSLGLAGDEQYF.

This chain uses TRBV4-2 with TRBJ1-4; D is uncertain. With 0 bases removed from V and 7 bases from J, the gap between germline ends came to 12 bases. The CDR3 has 15 amino acids. CDR1 LGHNA and CDR2 YNFKEQ come from the germline V gene. CDR3 nucleotides: TGTGCCAGCAGCCAAGATGAGGGTTTAGGTGAAAAACTGTTTTTT. Translating it yields CASSQDEGLGEKLFF.

This chain joins TRBV6-5 and TRBJ1-5; the D is unclear. Trimming pared 0 bases from V and 9 bases from J, leaving 12 bases between. There are 14 residues in the CDR3. Germline values: CDR1 MNHEY, CDR2 SVGAGI. The CDR3 loop is CASSYSPDSGPQHF. CDR3 DNA sequence: TGTGCCAGCAGTTACTCCCCGGACTCAGGGCCCCAGCATTTT.

The chain uses TRBV7-2 and TRBJ2-3; D may be TRBD2 (5 bases). The V end was cut by 2 bases, the J end by 3 bases, with 12 bases between. Germline lookup yields CDR1 SGHTA and CDR2 FQGNSA. There are 15 residues in the CDR3. This CDR3 is CASSLSGEMTDTQYF. Written as DNA, the CDR3 is TGTGCCAGCAGCTTATCTGGGGAGATGACAGATACGCAGTATTTT.

This sequence joins TRBV5-1 and TRBJ2-1; TRBD2 agrees at 13 bases. The germline V gene has CDR1 SGHRS and CDR2 YFSETQ. This CDR3 is built from 16 residues. With V trimmed by 0 bases and J by 6 bases, 3 bases remained unmatched. DNA of the CDR3: TGCGCCAGCAGCTTGGCGGGACTAGCGGGAAGCAATGAGCAGTTCTTC. Protein: CASSLAGLAGSNEQFF.

The V gene is TRBV11-3, the J gene TRBJ2-2; a weak D match, TRBD2 (6 bases). The CDR3 runs to 14 residues. Germline assignment: CDR1 SGHNT and CDR2 YENEEA. The germline V and J ends were trimmed by 8 bases and 7 bases, with 17 bases remaining between them. Written as DNA, the CDR3 is TGTGCCAGCTCCGGGACTCCCTTGGGCGGGGAGCTGTTTTTT. Encoded protein: CASSGTPLGGELFF.

The chain carries TRBV28 and TRBJ1-3; D is possibly TRBD1 (6 bases). Per the germline V gene, CDR1 is MDHEN and CDR2 is SYDVKM. Trimming removed 8 bases from V and 7 bases from J, with 15 bases in between. The CDR3 is 13 residues long. CDR3 region: CASGFADRNTIYF. The CDR3 DNA is TGTGCCAGCGGCTTCGCCGACAGGAACACCATATATTTT.

Here the CDR3 DNA reads TGTGCCACCAGCAGACAGGGGGCGCTTAGTGAAAAACTGTTTTTT. It yields the protein CATSRQGALSEKLFF. V gene TRBV15 combines with J gene TRBJ1-4; 8 bases are a match to TRBD1. Germline lookup yields CDR1 LNHNV and CDR2 YYDKDF (reference sequence). The CDR3 has 15 residues. After removal of 2 bases from V and 7 bases from J, the junction contained 6 bases not matched to a gene.

V is TRBV5-1 and J is TRBJ1-4, with a weak D call TRBD1 (5 bases). The V end was cut by 5 bases, the J end by 4 bases, with 9 bases between. The germline gives CDR1 SGHRS, CDR2 YFSETQ. CDR3 length: 13 amino acids. CDR3 sequence (DNA): TGCGCCAGCAGGGGACTGCTTAATGAAAAACTGTTTTTT. It codes for CASRGLLNEKLFF.

The chain carries TRBV6-5 and TRBJ1-1; unclear D gene. The CDR3 loop spans 12 amino acids. Trimming left V 0 bases short and J 5 bases short, with 4 bases between. Germline CDR1 reads MNHEY; CDR2 reads SVGAGI. The CDR3 DNA follows: TGTGCCAGCAGTTACTCGACAACTGAAGCTTTCTTT. Encoded protein: CASSYSTTEAFF.